This TCR beta chain was observed in a study of blood T cells in healthy people across ages. Alongside a J-beta primer mix, a sample-barcoded 5' primer served in a second PCR lasting about 7 to 11 cycles. Using its own MiXCR run on the 5' RACE reads, TCRdb lists one record per CDR3 protein. The sample has about a million distinct CDR3 sequences, roughly 51% seen once. V was trimmed by 6 bases and J by 8 bases, leaving 16 bases between them. Looked up from germline, CDR1 is MDHEN and CDR2 is SYDVKM. The CDR3 spans 13 residues. V and J are TRBV28 and TRBJ1-2; D is ambiguous. The specimen sequenced was blood. The sequence was collected from a woman aged 60-70 years in good health. The CDR3 region has the DNA TGTGCCAGCAGACTACTAACCCTGGGGGGCTACACCTTC. As protein: CASRLLTLGGYTF.